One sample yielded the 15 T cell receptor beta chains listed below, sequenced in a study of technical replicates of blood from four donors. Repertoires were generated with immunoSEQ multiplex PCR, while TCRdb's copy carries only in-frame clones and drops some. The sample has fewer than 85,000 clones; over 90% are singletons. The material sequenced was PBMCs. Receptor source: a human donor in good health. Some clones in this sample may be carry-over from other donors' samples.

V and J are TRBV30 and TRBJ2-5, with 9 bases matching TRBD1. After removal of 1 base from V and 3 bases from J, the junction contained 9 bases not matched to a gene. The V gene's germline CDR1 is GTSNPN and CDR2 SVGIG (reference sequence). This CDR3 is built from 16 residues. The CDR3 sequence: CAWSAEGQGRKETQYF. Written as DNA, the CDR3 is TGTGCCTGGAGTGCCGAGGGACAGGGAAGAAAAGAGACCCAGTACTTC.

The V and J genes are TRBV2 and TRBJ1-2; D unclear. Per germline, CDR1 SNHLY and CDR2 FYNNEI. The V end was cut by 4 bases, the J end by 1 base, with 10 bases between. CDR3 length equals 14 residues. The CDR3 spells CASSGLTGNYGYTF. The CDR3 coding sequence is TGTGCCAGCAGTGGTTTGACGGGTAACTATGGCTACACCTTC.

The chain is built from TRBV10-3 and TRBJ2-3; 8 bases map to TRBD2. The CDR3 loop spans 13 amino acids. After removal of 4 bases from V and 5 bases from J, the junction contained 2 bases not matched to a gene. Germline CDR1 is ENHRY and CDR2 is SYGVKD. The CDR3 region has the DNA TGTGCCATCAGTGGCCGGGAGGGAGATACGCAGTATTTT. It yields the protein CAISGREGDTQYF.

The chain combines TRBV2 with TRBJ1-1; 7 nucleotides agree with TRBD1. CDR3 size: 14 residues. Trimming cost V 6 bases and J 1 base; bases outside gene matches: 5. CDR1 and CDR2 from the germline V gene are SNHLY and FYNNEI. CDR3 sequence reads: CASSEGTANTEAFF. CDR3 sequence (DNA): TGTGCCAGCAGCGAGGGGACAGCGAACACTGAAGCTTTCTTT. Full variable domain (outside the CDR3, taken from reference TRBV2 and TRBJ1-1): EPEVTQTPSHQVTQMGQEVILRCVPISNHLYFYWYRQILGQKVEFLVSFYNNEISEKSEIFDDQFSVERPDGSNFTLKIRSTKLEDSAMYFCASSEGTANTEAFFGQGTRLTVV.

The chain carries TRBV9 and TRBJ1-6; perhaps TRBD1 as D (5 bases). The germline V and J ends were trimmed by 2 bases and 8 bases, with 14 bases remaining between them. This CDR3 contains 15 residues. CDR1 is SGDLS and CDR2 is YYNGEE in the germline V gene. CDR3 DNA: TGTGCCAGCAGCGTCGCGGGGGTGAGTGATTCACCCCTCCACTTT. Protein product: CASSVAGVSDSPLHF.

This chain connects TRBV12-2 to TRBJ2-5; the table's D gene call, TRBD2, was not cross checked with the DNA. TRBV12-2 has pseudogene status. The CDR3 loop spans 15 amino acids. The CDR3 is CASRRTGVFQETQYF. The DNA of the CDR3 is TGTGCAAGTCGTCGGACGGGGGTCTTTCAAGAGACCCAGTACTTC.

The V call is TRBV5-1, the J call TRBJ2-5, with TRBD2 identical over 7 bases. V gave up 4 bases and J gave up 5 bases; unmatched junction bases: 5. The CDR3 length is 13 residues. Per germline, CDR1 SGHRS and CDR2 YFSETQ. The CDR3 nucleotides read TGCGCCAGCAGCCGGACTAGAGAGGAGACCCAGTACTTC. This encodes CASSRTREETQYF.

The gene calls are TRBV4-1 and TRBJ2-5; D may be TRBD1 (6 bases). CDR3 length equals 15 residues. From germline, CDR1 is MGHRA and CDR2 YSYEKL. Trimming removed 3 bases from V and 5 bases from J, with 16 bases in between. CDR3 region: CASSQSHGGPETQYF. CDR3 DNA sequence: TGCGCCAGCAGCCAGAGCCATGGGGGCCCTGAGACCCAGTACTTC.

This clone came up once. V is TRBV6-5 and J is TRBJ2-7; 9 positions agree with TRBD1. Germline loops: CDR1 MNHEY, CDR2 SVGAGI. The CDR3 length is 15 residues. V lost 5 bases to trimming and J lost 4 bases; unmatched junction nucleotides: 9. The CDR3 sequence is CASSTRDRATYEQYF. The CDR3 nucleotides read TGTGCCAGCAGTACGCGGGACAGGGCTACTTACGAGCAGTACTTC.

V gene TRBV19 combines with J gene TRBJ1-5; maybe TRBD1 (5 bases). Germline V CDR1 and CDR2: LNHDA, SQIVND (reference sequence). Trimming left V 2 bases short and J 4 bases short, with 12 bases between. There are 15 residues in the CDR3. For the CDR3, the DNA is TGTGCCAGTAGTATATTGGAGGGGAGTAATCAGCCCCAGCATTTT. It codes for CASSILEGSNQPQHF.

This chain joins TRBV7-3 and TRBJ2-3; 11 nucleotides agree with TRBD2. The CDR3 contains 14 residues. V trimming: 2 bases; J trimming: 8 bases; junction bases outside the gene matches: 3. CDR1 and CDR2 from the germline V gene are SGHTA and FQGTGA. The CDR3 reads CASSLGTSGGTQYF. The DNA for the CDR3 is TGTGCCAGCAGCTTAGGGACTAGCGGTGGTACGCAGTATTTT.

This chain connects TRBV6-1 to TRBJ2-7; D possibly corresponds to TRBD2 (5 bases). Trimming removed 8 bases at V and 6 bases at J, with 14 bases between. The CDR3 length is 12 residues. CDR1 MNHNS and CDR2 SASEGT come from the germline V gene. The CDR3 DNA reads TGTGCCAGCCCCCGAACTAGTGGCGAGCAGTACTTC. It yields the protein CASPRTSGEQYF.

CDR3 protein: CATSRVWGQRADTQYF. In nucleotides, the CDR3 is TGTGCCACCAGCAGAGTGTGGGGACAGAGGGCAGATACGCAGTATTTT. J is TRBJ2-3 and V is TRBV15; 7 positions match TRBD1. The CDR3 totals 16 residues. Trimming at V came to 1 base and at J to 4 bases, leaving 8 bases not matched to a gene. The V gene's germline CDR1 is LNHNV and CDR2 YYDKDF (reference sequence). The entire variable domain, with the rest obtained from reference TRBV15 and TRBJ2-3, is as follows: DAMVIQNPRYQVTQFGKPVTLSCSQTLNHNVMYWYQQKSSQAPKLLFHYYDKDFNNEADTPDNFQSRRPNTSFCFLDIRSPGLGDTAMYLCATSRVWGQRADTQYFGPGTRLTVL.

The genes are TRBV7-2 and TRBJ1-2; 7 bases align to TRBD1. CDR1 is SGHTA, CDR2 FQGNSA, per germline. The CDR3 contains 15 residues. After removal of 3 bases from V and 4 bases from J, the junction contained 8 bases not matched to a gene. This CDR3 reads CASSFVQGQGYGYTF. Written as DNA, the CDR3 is TGTGCCAGCAGCTTCGTACAGGGGCAGGGCTATGGCTACACCTTC.

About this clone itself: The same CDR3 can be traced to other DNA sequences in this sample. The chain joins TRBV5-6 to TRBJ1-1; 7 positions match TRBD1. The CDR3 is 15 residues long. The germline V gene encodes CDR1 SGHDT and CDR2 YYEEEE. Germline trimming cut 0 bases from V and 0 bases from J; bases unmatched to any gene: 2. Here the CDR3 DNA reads TGTGCCAGCAGCTTGGGGACAGGACTGAACACTGAAGCTTTCTTT. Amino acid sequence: CASSLGTGLNTEAFF.